The clone carrying this T cell receptor beta chain has at least ten counts. Its antigen is undetermined. Amplified regions were TCR beta CDR3 sequences from RNA transcripts. The HTBI primer set served for first-round RT-PCR of the TCR CDR3. TCRdb analysed the multiplex PCR reads with MiXCR anew, one entry per CDR3 protein. The sample consists of around 600,000 distinct CDR3 sequences, about 14% of them appearing once. The data originate from a study of T cells in Graves' hyperthyroidism and ophthalmopathy. Study-level information: Prior to any treatment, at the point of initial diagnosis, peripheral blood was collected.

V dropped 2 bases and J dropped 0 bases, with 5 bases sitting between them. The V gene's germline CDR1 is SGDLS and CDR2 YYNGEE. CDR3 length: 13 residues. The diagnostic basis comprised clinical symptoms, serum thyroxine and TRAb, thyroid ultrasound and orbital computed tomography. The PBMCs studied were ones that came from 8 to 10 ml fresh peripheral blood. Findings and caveats of the study: The authors' 13 V-J model separated ophthalmopathy from stable hyperthyroidism.

The receptor was isolated from a woman in her forties or fifties with Graves' ophthalmopathy. Sequencing was done on a sample of blood. V gene TRBV9 combines with J gene TRBJ1-1, with D unclear. CDR3 sequence: CASSVRLNTEAFF. In DNA form, the CDR3 reads TGTGCCAGCAGCGTTAGGCTGAACACTGAAGCTTTCTTT.